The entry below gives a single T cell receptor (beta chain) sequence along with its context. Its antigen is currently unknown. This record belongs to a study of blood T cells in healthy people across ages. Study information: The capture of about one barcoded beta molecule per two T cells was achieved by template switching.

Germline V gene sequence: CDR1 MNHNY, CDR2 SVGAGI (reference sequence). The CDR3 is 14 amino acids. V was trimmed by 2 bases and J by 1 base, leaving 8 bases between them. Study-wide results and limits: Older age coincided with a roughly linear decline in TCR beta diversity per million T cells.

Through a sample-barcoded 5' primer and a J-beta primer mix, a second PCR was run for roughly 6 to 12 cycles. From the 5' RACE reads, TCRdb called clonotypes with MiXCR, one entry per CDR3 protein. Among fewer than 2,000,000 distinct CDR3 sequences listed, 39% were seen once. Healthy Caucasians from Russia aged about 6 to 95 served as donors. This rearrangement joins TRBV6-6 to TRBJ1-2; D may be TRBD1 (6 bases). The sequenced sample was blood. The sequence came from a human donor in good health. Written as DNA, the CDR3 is TGTGCCAGCAGTTACGACAGGAATAACTATGGCTACACCTTC. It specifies CASSYDRNNYGYTF.